Listed below are T cell receptor beta chains from one sample, sequenced in a study of blood T cell repertoires in COVID-19. The repertoire was sequenced with immunoSEQ multiplex PCR; TCRdb's copy has only in-frame clones and lacks some. The sample comprises about 50,000 clones, 90% of which are singletons, and 3.5% to 5% rests with the top ten. Sequenced material: peripheral blood. These TCRs come from a human donor in a cohort sampled during active COVID-19. Both conserved end residues are part of each CDR3. A D gene is named only where the DNA matches it firmly.

j_gene: TRBJ1-1; len: 11; d_gene: .; v_gene: TRBV7-9; CDR3aa: CASSLARTAFF
j_gene: TRBJ2-7; len: 15; d_gene: TRBD2; v_gene: TRBV4-1; CDR3aa: CASSQVWREVYEQYF
j_gene: TRBJ2-1; len: 14; d_gene: .; v_gene: TRBV19; CDR3aa: CASKYRGTNNEQFF
j_gene: TRBJ1-1; len: 14; d_gene: .; v_gene: TRBV18; CDR3aa: CASSPQGLNTEAFF
j_gene: TRBJ2-1; len: 15; d_gene: .; v_gene: TRBV4-1; CDR3aa: CASSPGVHTASEQFF
j_gene: TRBJ2-5; len: 14; d_gene: TRBD2; v_gene: TRBV7-2; CDR3aa: CASSLTSGGETQYF
j_gene: TRBJ1-1; len: 13; d_gene: TRBD1; v_gene: TRBV10-3; CDR3aa: CAISEATGRRTFF
j_gene: TRBJ2-3; len: 16; d_gene: .; v_gene: TRBV19; CDR3aa: CASTSPARGASDTQYF
j_gene: TRBJ2-5; len: 12; d_gene: .; v_gene: TRBV7-2; CDR3aa: CASSYLRETQYF
j_gene: TRBJ1-2; len: 15; d_gene: .; v_gene: TRBV25-1; CDR3aa: CASSGLDRTNYGYTF
j_gene: TRBJ1-1; len: 15; d_gene: .; v_gene: TRBV5-5; CDR3aa: CASSLAVTMNTEAFF
j_gene: TRBJ1-5; len: 18; d_gene: TRBD1; v_gene: TRBV7-9; CDR3aa: CASSSGTEINYSNQPQHF
j_gene: TRBJ2-5; len: 13; d_gene: .; v_gene: TRBV5-6; CDR3aa: CASSADWGETQYF
j_gene: TRBJ2-7; len: 19; d_gene: TRBD2; v_gene: TRBV18; CDR3aa: CASSPANPGLAGVGYEQYF
j_gene: TRBJ1-6; len: 12; d_gene: .; v_gene: TRBV29-1; CDR3aa: CSVQEDNSPLHF
j_gene: TRBJ2-5; len: 13; d_gene: .; v_gene: TRBV19; CDR3aa: CASRNGGRETQYF
j_gene: TRBJ2-7; len: 15; d_gene: TRBD2; v_gene: TRBV6-5; CDR3aa: CASSPGLAGKGEQYF
j_gene: TRBJ1-1; len: 13; d_gene: .; v_gene: TRBV6-6; CDR3aa: CASLLGGGTEAFF
j_gene: TRBJ2-6; len: 16; d_gene: .; v_gene: TRBV27; CDR3aa: CASSLRLEYGANVLTF
j_gene: TRBJ1-4; len: 14; d_gene: .; v_gene: TRBV6-1; CDR3aa: CASSEGTGGEKLFF